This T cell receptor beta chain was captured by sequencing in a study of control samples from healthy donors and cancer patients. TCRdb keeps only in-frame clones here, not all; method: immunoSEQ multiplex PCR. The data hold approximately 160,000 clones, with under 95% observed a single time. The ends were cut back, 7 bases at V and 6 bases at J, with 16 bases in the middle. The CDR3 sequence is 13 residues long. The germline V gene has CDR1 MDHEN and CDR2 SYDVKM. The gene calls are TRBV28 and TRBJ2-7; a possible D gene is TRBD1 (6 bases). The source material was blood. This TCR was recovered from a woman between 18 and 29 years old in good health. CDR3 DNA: TGTGCCAGCACCCTAGGGGCAGGGGTCGAGCAGTACTTC. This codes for CASTLGAGVEQYF.